The 10 T cell receptor beta chains below were found in one sample sequenced in a study of blood T cell repertoires in COVID-19. The data were produced by immunoSEQ multiplex PCR, yet TCRdb's version contains in-frame clones alone and is incomplete. The sample has about 260,000 clones, 80% to 90% seen once. The sequenced material came from peripheral blood. Receptors were obtained from a woman aged 70-85 years with COVID-19, enrolled during active disease.

V usage is TRBV28 and J usage is TRBJ2-7, with a tentative D call TRBD1 (5 bases). Germline V gene data show CDR1 as MDHEN and CDR2 as SYDVKM. CDR3 length equals 11 residues. Trimming shortened V by 4 bases and J by 10 bases, and 11 bases separated the two germline ends. The CDR3 DNA sequence: TGTGCCAGCAGTTCGCAGACAGAACAGTACTTC. Its protein product is CASSSQTEQYF.

The chain carries TRBV2 and TRBJ2-7; TRBD1 agrees at 7 bases. The junction had 10 bases not matched to a gene; V was cut back by 6 bases and J by 5 bases. Germline CDR1 is SNHLY and CDR2 is FYNNEI. This CDR3 comprises 14 residues. The CDR3 reads CASRRRQGMNEQYF. Here the CDR3 DNA reads TGTGCCAGCAGAAGAAGACAGGGTATGAACGAGCAGTACTTC.

This chain uses TRBV19 with TRBJ1-2; 8 bases fit TRBD1. Germline CDR1 LNHDA, CDR2 SQIVND (reference sequence). With 6 bases clipped from V and 3 bases from J, the junction kept 6 bases outside the gene matches. The CDR3 contains 14 residues. CDR3 nucleotides: TGTGCCAGTAGGTCCCAGGGGGCTGACTATGGCTACACCTTC. Residues: CASRSQGADYGYTF.

The chain uses TRBV23-1 and TRBJ2-3, with TRBD2 as a possible D gene (6 bases). TRBV23-1 is identified as an open reading frame with a role that is uncertain. V lost 0 bases, J lost 2 bases, and 18 bases lay in between. The CDR3 totals 18 residues. The CDR3 sequence: CASSQSPEGPLFTDTQYF. Written as DNA, the CDR3 is TGCGCCAGCAGTCAATCGCCGGAGGGGCCCCTTTTCACAGATACGCAGTATTTT.

The chain carries TRBV7-8 and TRBJ2-7; D may be TRBD2 (5 bases). V was pared by 6 bases and J by 3 bases, with 24 bases between. Germline V gene data show CDR1 as SGHVS and CDR2 as FQNEAQ. The CDR3 covers 17 residues. Written as DNA, the CDR3 is TGTGCCAGCAGTCAAATTCGGGTAGGGCTAGCATACTACGAGCAGTACTTC. This sequence encodes CASSQIRVGLAYYEQYF.

V usage is TRBV28 and J usage is TRBJ1-2; perhaps TRBD1 as D (6 bases). Deletions cut 5 bases from V and 5 bases from J, with 9 bases between. CDR3 length equals 12 residues. The germline CDR1 and CDR2 sequences are MDHEN and SYDVKM. The DNA of the CDR3 is TGTGCCAGCAGTATAACAGGGTATGGCTACACCTTC. Amino acid sequence: CASSITGYGYTF.

The chain is built from TRBV2 and TRBJ1-2; tentative D call: TRBD1 (5 bases). The ends were cut back, 2 bases at V and 5 bases at J, with 9 bases in the middle. Germline V gives CDR1 SNHLY, CDR2 FYNNEI. The CDR3 runs to 13 residues. CDR3 sequence (DNA): TGTGCCAGCAGTGAAAGCCAGGGATATGGCTACACCTTC. Amino acids: CASSESQGYGYTF.

V is TRBV30 and J is TRBJ1-1; tentative D call: TRBD1 (5 bases). V was clipped by 4 bases and J by 4 bases, with 10 bases between them. The CDR3 totals 12 residues. Germline V gene lookup returns CDR1 GTSNPN and CDR2 SVGIG (reference sequence). CDR3 sequence: CAWNGGATEAFF. The CDR3 DNA is TGTGCCTGGAACGGTGGGGCCACTGAAGCTTTCTTT.

The sample holds a few counts of this clone. V and J are TRBV6-5 and TRBJ1-1, with D possibly TRBD1 on 6 matching bases. CDR3 size: 14 residues. V was pared by 6 bases and J by 3 bases, with 14 bases between. In germline, CDR1 is MNHEY, CDR2 SVGAGI. This CDR3 is CASRGGGRYTEAFF. CDR3 DNA sequence: TGTGCCAGCAGGGGAGGGGGGCGGTACACTGAAGCTTTCTTT.

The rearrangement links TRBV19 to TRBJ2-3; 14 nucleotides agree with TRBD2. The ends lost 4 bases at V and 3 bases at J; junction bases unmatched: 9. Per germline, CDR1 LNHDA and CDR2 SQIVND (reference sequence). The CDR3 extends over 18 amino acids. The DNA for the CDR3 is TGTGCCAGTAGTAAGGGACTAGCGGGAGTCCTCCCGACAGATACGCAGTATTTT. It specifies CASSKGLAGVLPTDTQYF.